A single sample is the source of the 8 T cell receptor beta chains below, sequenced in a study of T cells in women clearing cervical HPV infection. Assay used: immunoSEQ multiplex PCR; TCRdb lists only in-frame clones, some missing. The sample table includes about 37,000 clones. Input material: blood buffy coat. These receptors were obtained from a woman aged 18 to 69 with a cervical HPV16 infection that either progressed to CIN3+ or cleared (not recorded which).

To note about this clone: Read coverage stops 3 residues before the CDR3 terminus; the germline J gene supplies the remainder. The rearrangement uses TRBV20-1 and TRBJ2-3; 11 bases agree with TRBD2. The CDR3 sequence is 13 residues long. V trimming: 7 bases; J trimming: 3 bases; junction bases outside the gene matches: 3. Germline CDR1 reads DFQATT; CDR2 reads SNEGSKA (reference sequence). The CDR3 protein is CSVVAGGTDTQYF. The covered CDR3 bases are TGCAGTGTGGTAGCGGGAGGGACAGATACG.

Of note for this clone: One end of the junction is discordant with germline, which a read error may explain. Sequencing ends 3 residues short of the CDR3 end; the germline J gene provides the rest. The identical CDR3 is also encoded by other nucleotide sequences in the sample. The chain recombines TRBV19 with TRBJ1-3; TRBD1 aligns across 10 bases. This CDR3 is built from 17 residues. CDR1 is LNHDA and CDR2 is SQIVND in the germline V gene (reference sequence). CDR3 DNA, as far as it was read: TGTGCCAGTAGCCCCGGGACAGGGGCCCGCTCTGGAAACACG. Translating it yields CASSPGTGARSGNT. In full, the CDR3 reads CASSPGTGARSGNTIYF.

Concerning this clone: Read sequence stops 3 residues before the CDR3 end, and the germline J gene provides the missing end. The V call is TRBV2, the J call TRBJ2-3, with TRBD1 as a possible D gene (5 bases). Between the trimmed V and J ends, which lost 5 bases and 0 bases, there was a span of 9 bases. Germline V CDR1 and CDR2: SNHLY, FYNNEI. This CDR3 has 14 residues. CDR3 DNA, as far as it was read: TGTGCCAGCAGTTTGACAGATAGCACAGATACG. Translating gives CASSLTDSTDT. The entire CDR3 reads CASSLTDSTDTQYF.

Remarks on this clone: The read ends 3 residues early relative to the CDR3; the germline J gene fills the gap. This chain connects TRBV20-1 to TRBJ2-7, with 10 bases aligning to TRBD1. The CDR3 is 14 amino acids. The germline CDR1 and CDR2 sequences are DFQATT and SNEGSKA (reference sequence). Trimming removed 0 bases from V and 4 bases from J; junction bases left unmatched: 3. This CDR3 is CSARDGTGVYEQYF. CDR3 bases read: TGCAGTGCTAGAGATGGGACAGGGGTTTACGAG.

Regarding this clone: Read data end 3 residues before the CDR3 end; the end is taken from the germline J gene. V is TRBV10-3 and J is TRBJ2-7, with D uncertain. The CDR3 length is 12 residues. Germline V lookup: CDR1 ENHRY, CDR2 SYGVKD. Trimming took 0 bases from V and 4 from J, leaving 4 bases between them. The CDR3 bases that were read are TGTGCCATCAGTGAGTCGGCTTACGAG. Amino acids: CAISESAYE. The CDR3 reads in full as CAISESAYEQYF.

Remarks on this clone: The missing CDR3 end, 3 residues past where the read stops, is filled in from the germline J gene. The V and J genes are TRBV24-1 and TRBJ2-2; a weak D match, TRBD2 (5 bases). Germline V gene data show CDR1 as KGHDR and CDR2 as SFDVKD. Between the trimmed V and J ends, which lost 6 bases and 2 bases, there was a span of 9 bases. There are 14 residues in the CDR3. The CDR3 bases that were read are TGTGCCACCAGTTCGAGCGGAAACACCGGGGAG. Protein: CATSSSGNTGE. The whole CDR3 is CATSSSGNTGELFF.

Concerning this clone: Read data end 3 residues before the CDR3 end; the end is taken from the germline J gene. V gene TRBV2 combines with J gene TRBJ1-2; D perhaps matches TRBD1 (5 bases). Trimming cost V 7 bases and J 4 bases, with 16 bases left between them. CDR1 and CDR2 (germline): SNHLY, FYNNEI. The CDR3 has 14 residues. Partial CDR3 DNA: TGTGCCAGCAAAAGGGGAAGGGATCTCTATGGC. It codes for CASKRGRDLYG. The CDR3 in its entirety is CASKRGRDLYGYTF. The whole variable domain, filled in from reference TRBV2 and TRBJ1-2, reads EPEVTQTPSHQVTQMGQEVILRCVPISNHLYFYWYRQILGQKVEFLVSFYNNEISEKSEIFDDQFSVERPDGSNFTLKIRSTKLEDSAMYFCASKRGRDLYGYTFGSGTRLTVV.

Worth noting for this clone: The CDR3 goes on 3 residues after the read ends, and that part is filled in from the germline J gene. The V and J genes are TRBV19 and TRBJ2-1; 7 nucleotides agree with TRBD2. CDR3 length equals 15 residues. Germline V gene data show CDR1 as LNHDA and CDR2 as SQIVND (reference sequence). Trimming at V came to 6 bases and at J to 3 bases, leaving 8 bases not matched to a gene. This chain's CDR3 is CASSRGGIDYNEQFF. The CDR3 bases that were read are TGTGCCAGTAGCCGGGGAGGGATAGACTACAATGAG.